This TCR beta chain was recorded in a study of blood T cell repertoires in COVID-19. Turning to the study itself: There were acute and convalescent COVID-19 samples, and they came from the United States, Italy and Spain. T cells, B-cell-depleted T cells, or PBMCs supplied cDNA or gDNA.

Unmatched junction bases numbered 2, after V lost 2 bases and J lost 9 bases. The germline CDR1 and CDR2 sequences are KGHSH and LQKENI. The CDR3 totals 15 residues. Original data processing: Amplifying reference gene primers gave estimates of nucleated cell counts. Sequenced by immunoSEQ multiplex PCR; TCRdb stores in-frame clones only, minus some. Clonal size and the V and J genes are those of that table, whereas D and trimming came from the DNA. The sample records about 160,000 clones, approximately 87% being singletons. The genes are TRBV18 and TRBJ1-6; 12 nucleotides align to TRBD1. The sequence was obtained from a man at least 80 years old with acute or convalescent COVID-19. Source material: peripheral blood. In nucleotides, the CDR3 is TGTGCCAGCTCACCAGGGACAGGGGGCTCTTCACCCCTCCACTTT. This gives the protein CASSPGTGGSSPLHF.